Listed below are T cell receptor beta chains from one sample, sequenced in a study of spatial heterogeneity in lung cancer. In TCRdb, the 5' RACE reads were re-called with MiXCR into one record per CDR3 protein. The table lists about 45,000 distinct CDR3 sequences, around 11% of them singletons. The input for sequencing was PBMCs, taken at surgery. The receptors originated from a female donor with early-stage non-small cell lung cancer. The CDR3 runs from the conserved cysteine through the conserved F or W. Each record gives: clone size, D gene, CDR3 length, J gene, V gene, CDR3 protein, CDR3 DNA. The D gene is left open where the match is weak. A row's size may be missing; if present it is once, few, many or a size class.

few,.,13,TRBJ1-5,TRBV30,CAWSADSNQPQHF,TGTGCCTGGAGTGCGGATAGCAATCAGCCCCAGCATTTT
many,.,13,TRBJ1-1,TRBV5-6,CASSLRLGAEAFF,TGTGCCAGCAGCTTGAGGTTGGGCGCTGAAGCTTTCTTT
once,TRBD1,15,TRBJ2-1,TRBV6-1,CASRGQGASYNEQFF,TGTGCCAGCAGAGGACAGGGGGCGTCCTACAATGAGCAGTTCTTC
few,.,13,TRBJ1-1,TRBV27,CASSFSGALGAFF,TGTGCCAGCAGTTTTTCAGGGGCTCTCGGAGCTTTCTTT
.,.,17,TRBJ1-1,TRBV12-3/TRBV12-4,CASSSSLRAGDLSNAFF,TGTGCCAGCAGTTCTAGTCTTAGGGCGGGGGATCTCTCCAACGCTTTCTTT
.,.,12,TRBJ2-7,TRBV28,CASSIRVSEQYF,TGTGCCAGCAGTATCCGGGTGTCCGAGCAGTACTTC
.,.,14,TRBJ1-6,TRBV5-1,CASSRPLLGSPLHF,TGCGCCAGCAGCCGCCCTCTGCTTGGCTCACCCCTCCACTTT
.,.,14,TRBJ1-5,TRBV19,CASPDSHSNQPQHF,TGTGCCAGCCCGGACAGCCATAGCAATCAGCCCCAGCATTTT
few,.,19,TRBJ1-3,TRBV7-2,CASSLSGGEWGLSGNTIYF,TGTGCCAGCAGCTTGTCCGGGGGAGAGTGGGGACTCTCTGGAAACACCATATATTTT
.,.,14,TRBJ2-7,TRBV18,CASSPNSRSYEQYF,TGTGCCAGCTCACCAAACTCCCGCTCCTACGAGCAGTACTTC
few,.,13,TRBJ2-1,TRBV12-3/TRBV12-4,CASRTGANNEQFF,TGTGCCAGCAGGACCGGCGCCAACAATGAGCAGTTCTTC
.,.,12,TRBJ2-3,TRBV7-8,CASSADGATQYF,TGTGCCAGCAGCGCGGATGGGGCTACGCAGTATTTT
.,TRBD1,12,TRBJ1-1,TRBV2,CASSGQGGEAFF,TGTGCCAGCAGTGGACAGGGAGGTGAAGCTTTCTTT
few,TRBD1,16,TRBJ1-5,TRBV30,CAWSNPTGGSNQPQHF,TGTGCCTGGAGTAACCCGACAGGGGGAAGCAATCAGCCCCAGCATTTT
.,TRBD1,14,TRBJ1-2,TRBV20-1,CSARGPDRGYGYTF,TGCAGTGCTAGAGGACCGGACAGGGGCTATGGCTACACCTTC
.,.,15,TRBJ1-2,TRBV19,CASTPTGNPNYGYTF,TGTGCCAGTACCCCGACAGGAAACCCCAACTATGGCTACACCTTC
.,TRBD1,15,TRBJ2-2,TRBV5-1,CASLSTGSGTGELFF,TGCGCCAGCCTATCGACAGGGTCCGGCACCGGGGAGCTGTTTTTT
medium-sized,TRBD1,16,TRBJ1-2,TRBV6-1,CASSEVVDRQLHGYTF,TGTGCCAGCAGTGAAGTGGTGGACAGGCAGCTTCATGGCTACACCTTC
many,TRBD1,16,TRBJ1-5,TRBV12-5,CASGSPLDRRNQPQHF,TGTGCTAGTGGTTCGCCCTTGGACAGGCGCAATCAGCCCCAGCATTTT
.,.,16,TRBJ1-1,TRBV7-8,CASSLGPGSGNTEAFF,TGTGCCAGCAGCTTAGGCCCAGGGTCGGGAAACACTGAAGCTTTCTTT
few,TRBD1,16,TRBJ2-5,TRBV18,CASSPRLGGLQETQYF,TGTGCCAGCTCCCCCCGCTTAGGGGGCCTCCAAGAGACCCAGTACTTC
few,.,13,TRBJ1-4,TRBV20-1,CSARDRLNEKLFF,TGCAGTGCTAGGGACCGACTTAATGAAAAACTGTTTTTT
many,.,15,TRBJ1-1,TRBV18,CASSPVQIWNTEAFF,TGTGCCAGCTCACCAGTGCAGATATGGAACACTGAAGCTTTCTTT
few,.,14,TRBJ2-5,TRBV6-5,CASSSRRDMGTQYF,TGTGCCAGCAGTTCCCGACGGGATATGGGGACCCAGTACTTC
.,TRBD1,16,TRBJ2-1,TRBV5-1,CASSLEGTGGFNEQFF,TGCGCCAGCAGCTTGGAGGGGACAGGGGGCTTCAATGAGCAGTTCTTC
.,.,17,TRBJ2-1,TRBV4-3,CASSQDGLASRYNEQFF,TGCGCCAGCAGCCAAGACGGTTTGGCTAGCAGGTACAATGAGCAGTTCTTC
.,.,11,TRBJ2-1,TRBV29-1,CSVEFGKGKFF,TGCAGCGTTGAATTCGGGAAGGGGAAGTTCTTC
few,TRBD2,15,TRBJ2-3,TRBV29-1,CSVVPASGGADTQYF,TGCAGCGTTGTTCCGGCTAGCGGGGGGGCAGATACGCAGTATTTT
.,TRBD1,13,TRBJ1-2,TRBV29-1,CSSRDSNHYGYTF,TGCAGCTCCAGGGACAGTAATCACTATGGCTACACCTTC
few,.,14,TRBJ1-5,TRBV5-1,CASSLTGFDQPQHF,TGCGCCAGCAGCTTGACGGGCTTTGATCAGCCCCAGCATTTT
.,TRBD1,14,TRBJ1-2,TRBV12-3/TRBV12-4,CASSGGQTNYGYTF,TGTGCCAGCAGTGGGGGACAGACTAACTATGGCTACACCTTC
.,.,15,TRBJ1-6,TRBV9,CASSVGVEANSPLHF,TGTGCCAGCAGCGTAGGGGTAGAAGCTAATTCACCCCTCCACTTT
.,.,15,TRBJ1-4,TRBV20-1,CSARERREGYEKLFF,TGCAGTGCTAGAGAAAGGAGGGAAGGGTATGAAAAACTGTTTTTT
many,TRBD1,14,TRBJ1-5,TRBV6-2/TRBV6-3,CASSLQGAFQPQHF,TGTGCCAGCAGTCTGCAGGGGGCTTTTCAGCCCCAGCATTTT
.,TRBD1,19,TRBJ1-2,TRBV10-3,CAISGRGTAAPLINYGYTF,TGTGCCATCAGTGGACGAGGGACAGCCGCTCCTTTAATTAACTATGGCTACACCTTC
few,TRBD2,15,TRBJ2-7,TRBV7-6,CASSLAAGGDYEQYF,TGTGCCAGCAGCTTAGCGGCGGGGGGGGACTACGAGCAGTACTTC
few,.,15,TRBJ2-2,TRBV19,CASKRTAGNTGELFF,TGTGCCAGTAAGAGGACAGCCGGTAACACCGGGGAGCTGTTTTTT
few,TRBD1,15,TRBJ2-1,TRBV7-9,CASSQGQGAVNEQFF,TGTGCCAGCAGCCAAGGACAGGGGGCAGTGAATGAGCAGTTCTTC
many,TRBD1,15,TRBJ2-3,TRBV2,CASSQDRDISDTQYF,TGTGCCAGCAGTCAAGACAGGGATATCTCAGATACGCAGTATTTT
.,.,12,TRBJ1-6,TRBV27,CASAALDSPLHF,TGTGCCAGCGCGGCACTAGATTCACCCCTCCACTTT
few,TRBD2,16,TRBJ2-7,TRBV11-1,CASSPRGTSGGSEQYF,TGTGCCAGCAGCCCCCGAGGAACTAGCGGGGGAAGCGAGCAGTACTTC
.,.,14,TRBJ1-1,TRBV9,CASSKTGREVEAFF,TGTGCCAGCAGCAAGACGGGAAGGGAAGTAGAAGCTTTCTTT
.,TRBD1,15,TRBJ1-2,TRBV7-2,CASSLAKGAGYGYTF,TGTGCCAGCAGCTTAGCGAAGGGGGCCGGCTATGGCTACACCTTC
few,TRBD1,15,TRBJ1-6,TRBV7-8,CASSKGQGVVSPLHF,TGTGCCAGCAGCAAGGGACAGGGGGTGGTTTCACCCCTCCACTTT
few,TRBD2,15,TRBJ2-3,TRBV4-2,CASSPGTSGADTQYF,TGTGCCAGCAGCCCCGGGACTAGCGGAGCAGATACGCAGTATTTT
few,.,14,TRBJ2-2,TRBV5-4,CASSLSQPTGELFF,TGTGCCAGCAGCTTAAGCCAGCCCACCGGGGAGCTGTTTTTT
few,.,11,TRBJ2-3,TRBV6-1,CASSGRYTQYF,TGTGCCAGCAGTGGTAGATATACGCAGTATTTT
few,TRBD1,14,TRBJ2-7,TRBV15,CATSRGDSSYEQYF,TGTGCCACCAGCAGAGGGGACAGCTCCTACGAGCAGTACTTC